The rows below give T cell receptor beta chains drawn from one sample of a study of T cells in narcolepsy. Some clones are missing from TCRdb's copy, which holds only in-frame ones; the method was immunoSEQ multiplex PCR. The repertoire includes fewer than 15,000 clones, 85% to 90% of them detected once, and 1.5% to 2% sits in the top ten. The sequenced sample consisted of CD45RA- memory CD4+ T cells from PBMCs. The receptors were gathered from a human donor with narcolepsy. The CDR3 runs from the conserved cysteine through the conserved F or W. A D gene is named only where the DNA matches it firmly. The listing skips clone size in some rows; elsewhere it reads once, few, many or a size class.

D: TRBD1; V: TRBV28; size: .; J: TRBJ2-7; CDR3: CASRNLQGQTVYEQYF; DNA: TGTGCCAGCAGAAACCTACAGGGGCAAACGGTCTACGAGCAGTACTTC
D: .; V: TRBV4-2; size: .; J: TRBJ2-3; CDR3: CASSQGGGIGTDTQYF; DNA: TGTGCCAGCAGCCAAGGAGGCGGGATTGGGACAGATACGCAGTATTTT
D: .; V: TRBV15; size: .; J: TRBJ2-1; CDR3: CATSREFREQFF; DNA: TGTGCCACCAGCAGAGAGTTCAGGGAGCAGTTCTTC
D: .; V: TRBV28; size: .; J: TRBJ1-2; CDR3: CASRTPGRGNYGYTF; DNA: TGTGCCAGCAGGACCCCGGGCAGGGGTAACTATGGCTACACCTTC
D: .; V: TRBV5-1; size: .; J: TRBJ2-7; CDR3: CASSLSPSQGIPYEQYF; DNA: TGCGCCAGCAGCTTGAGTCCCTCCCAGGGGATCCCCTACGAGCAGTACTTC
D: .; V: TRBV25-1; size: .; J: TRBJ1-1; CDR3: CASSELHPRTEAFF; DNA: TGTGCCAGCAGTGAATTACACCCGCGGACTGAAGCTTTCTTT
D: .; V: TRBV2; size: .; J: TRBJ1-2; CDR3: CASSVIQGNGYTF; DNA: TGTGCCAGCAGTGTGATACAGGGTAATGGCTACACCTTC
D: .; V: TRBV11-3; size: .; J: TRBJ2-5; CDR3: CASSLDAGSPTQYF; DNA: TGTGCCAGCAGCTTAGACGCAGGATCTCCGACCCAGTACTTC
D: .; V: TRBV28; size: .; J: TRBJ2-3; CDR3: CASNNQGGWDTQYF; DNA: TGTGCCAGCAATAACCAAGGGGGTTGGGATACGCAGTATTTT
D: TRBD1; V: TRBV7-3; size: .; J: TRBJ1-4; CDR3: CASSFRAIQGNSPFF; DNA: TGTGCCAGCAGCTTTCGGGCCATACAGGGGAACAGCCCCTTTTTT
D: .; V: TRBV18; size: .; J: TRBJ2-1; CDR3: CASSPSEGGLGFF; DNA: TGTGCCAGCTCACCATCGGAGGGCGGCCTCGGGTTCTTC
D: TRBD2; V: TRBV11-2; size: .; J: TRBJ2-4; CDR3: CASSIVSGMVAKNIQYF; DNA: TGTGCCAGCAGCATCGTTAGCGGGATGGTAGCCAAAAACATTCAGTACTTC
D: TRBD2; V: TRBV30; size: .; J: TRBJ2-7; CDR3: CAWTLSGSSIEQYF; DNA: TGTGCCTGGACCCTTAGCGGGAGTTCAATCGAGCAGTACTTC
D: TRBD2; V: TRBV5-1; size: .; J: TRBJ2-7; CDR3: CASSPGLAWEQYF; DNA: TGCGCCAGCAGCCCGGGACTAGCATGGGAGCAGTACTTC
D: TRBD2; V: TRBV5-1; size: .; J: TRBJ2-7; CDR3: CASSLGRASGSYEQYF; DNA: TGCGCCAGCAGCCTCGGTCGGGCTAGCGGGTCCTACGAGCAGTACTTC
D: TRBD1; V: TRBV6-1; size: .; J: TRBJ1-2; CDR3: CASLTGAMNYGYTF; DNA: TGTGCCAGTCTAACAGGGGCGATGAACTATGGCTACACCTTC
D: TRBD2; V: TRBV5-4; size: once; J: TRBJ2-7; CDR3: CASSLSSGIGEQYF; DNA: TGTGCCAGCAGCCTTTCTAGCGGGATAGGCGAGCAGTACTTC
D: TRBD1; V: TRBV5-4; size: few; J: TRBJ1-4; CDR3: CASSAVGTGEKLFF; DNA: TGTGCCAGCAGCGCCGTAGGGACAGGGGAAAAACTGTTTTTT
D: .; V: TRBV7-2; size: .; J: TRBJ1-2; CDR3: CASSLARGGYGYTF; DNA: TGTGCCAGCAGCTTAGCCAGGGGTGGCTATGGCTACACCTTC
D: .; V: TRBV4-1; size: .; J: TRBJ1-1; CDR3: CASSQARRGFRAFF; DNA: TGCGCCAGCAGCCAGGCGAGGAGGGGTTTTCGAGCTTTCTTT
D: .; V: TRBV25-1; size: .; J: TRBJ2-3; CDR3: CASSEPGRRGNTQYF; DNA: TGTGCCAGCAGTGAACCGGGGCGGCGGGGAAATACGCAGTATTTT
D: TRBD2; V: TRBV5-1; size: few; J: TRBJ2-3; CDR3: CASSLGASRLAGGRAQYF; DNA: TGCGCCAGCAGCTTGGGGGCTAGTCGGCTAGCGGGAGGAAGAGCGCAGTATTTT
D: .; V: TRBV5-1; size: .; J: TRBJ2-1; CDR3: CASSIEGVLQFF; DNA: TGCGCCAGCAGCATCGAGGGGGTATTGCAGTTCTTC
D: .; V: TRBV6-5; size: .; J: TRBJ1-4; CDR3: CASREGRNEKLFF; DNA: TGTGCCAGCAGGGAGGGGCGGAATGAAAAACTGTTTTTT
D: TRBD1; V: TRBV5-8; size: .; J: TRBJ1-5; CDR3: CASSLGQGVGQPQHF; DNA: TGTGCCAGCAGCTTGGGTCAGGGGGTCGGCCAGCCCCAGCATTTT
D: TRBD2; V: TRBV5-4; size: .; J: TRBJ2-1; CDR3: CASSRTTGLAGTVQVF; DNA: TGTGCCAGCAGCCGGACCACTGGACTAGCGGGGACCGTTCAGGTCTTC
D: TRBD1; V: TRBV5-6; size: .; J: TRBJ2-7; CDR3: CASSLFQTGARYEQYF; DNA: TGTGCCAGCAGCTTGTTCCAGACAGGGGCCAGGTACGAGCAGTACTTC
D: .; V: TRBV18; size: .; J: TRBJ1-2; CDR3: CASSPTGNYGYTF; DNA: TGTGCCAGCTCACCAACAGGGAACTATGGCTACACCTTC
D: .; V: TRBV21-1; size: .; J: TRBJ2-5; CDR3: CASSKVCRENVWETQYF; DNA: TGTGCCAGCAGCAAAGTATGCAGGGAAAACGTCTGGGAGACCCAGTACTTC
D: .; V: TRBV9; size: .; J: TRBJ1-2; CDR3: CASSPSGSHGYTF; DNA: TGTGCCAGCAGCCCCTCGGGGTCCCATGGCTACACCTTC
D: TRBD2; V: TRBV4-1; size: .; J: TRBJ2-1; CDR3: CASSLGLALSSYNEQFF; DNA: TGCGCCAGCAGCCTCGGACTAGCGCTTAGCTCCTACAATGAGCAGTTCTTC
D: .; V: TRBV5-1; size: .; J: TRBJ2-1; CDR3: CASSLEATRIPHEQFF; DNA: TGCGCCAGCAGCTTGGAGGCGACTAGGATCCCCCATGAGCAGTTCTTC
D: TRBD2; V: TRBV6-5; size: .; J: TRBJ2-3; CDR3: CASRGGSWTDTQYF; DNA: TGTGCCAGCAGAGGCGGGAGTTGGACAGATACGCAGTATTTT
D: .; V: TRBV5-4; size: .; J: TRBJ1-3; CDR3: CASSLDGVTGNTIYF; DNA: TGTGCCAGCAGCTTGGACGGGGTCACTGGAAACACCATATATTTT
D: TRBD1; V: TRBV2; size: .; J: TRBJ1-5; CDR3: CASSTGTASNQPQHF; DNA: TGTGCCAGCAGTACCGGGACAGCAAGCAATCAGCCCCAGCATTTT
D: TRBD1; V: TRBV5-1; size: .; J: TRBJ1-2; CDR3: CASSLQGNYGYTF; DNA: TGCGCCAGCAGCCTACAGGGGAACTATGGCTACACCTTC
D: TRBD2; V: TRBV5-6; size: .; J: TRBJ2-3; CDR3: CASSLAGLAGTDTQYF; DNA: TGTGCCAGCAGCCTGGCGGGTCTAGCGGGGACAGATACGCAGTATTTT
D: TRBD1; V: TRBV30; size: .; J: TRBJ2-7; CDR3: CAWSGDRGSYEQYF; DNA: TGTGCCTGGAGTGGGGACAGGGGATCGTACGAGCAGTACTTC
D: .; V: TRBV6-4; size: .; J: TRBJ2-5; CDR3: CASSDSWAVQETQYF; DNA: TGTGCCAGCAGTGACTCGTGGGCCGTCCAAGAGACCCAGTACTTC
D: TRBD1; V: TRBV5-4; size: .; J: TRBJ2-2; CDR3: CASSLPTTGVENTGELFF; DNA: TGTGCCAGCAGCTTGCCCACCACAGGGGTTGAGAACACCGGGGAGCTGTTTTTT
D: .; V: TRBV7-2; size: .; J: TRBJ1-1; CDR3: CASSPNSLEAFF; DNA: TGTGCCAGCAGCCCAAACAGCCTTGAAGCTTTCTTT
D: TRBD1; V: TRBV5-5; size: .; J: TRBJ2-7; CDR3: CASSLGDRNYEQYF; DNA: TGTGCCAGCAGCTTGGGGGACAGAAACTACGAGCAGTACTTC
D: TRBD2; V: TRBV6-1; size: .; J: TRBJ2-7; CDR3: CASGLSLSGSHEQYF; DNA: TGTGCCAGCGGTCTATCGCTAAGCGGGAGCCACGAGCAGTACTTC
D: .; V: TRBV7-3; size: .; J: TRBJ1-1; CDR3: CASSWGGDTEAFF; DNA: TGTGCCAGCAGCTGGGGAGGGGACACTGAAGCTTTCTTT
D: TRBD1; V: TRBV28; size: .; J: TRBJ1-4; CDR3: CASRQGQLNEKLFF; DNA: TGTGCCAGCCGCCAGGGACAGCTTAATGAAAAACTGTTTTTT
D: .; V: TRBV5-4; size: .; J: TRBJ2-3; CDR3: CASSFLLGGGAQTDTQYF; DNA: TGTGCCAGCAGCTTCTTGTTAGGGGGGGGCGCCCAGACAGATACGCAGTATTTT
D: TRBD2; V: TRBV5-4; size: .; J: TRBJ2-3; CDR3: CASSLDGGRTDTQYF; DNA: TGTGCCAGCAGCTTGGACGGCGGGAGAACAGATACGCAGTATTTT
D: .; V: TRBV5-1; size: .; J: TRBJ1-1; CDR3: CASSLVGGRGTEAFF; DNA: TGCGCCAGCAGCTTGGTAGGGGGGAGGGGTACTGAAGCTTTCTTT
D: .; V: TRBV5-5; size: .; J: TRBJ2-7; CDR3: CASSLVVLAGEQYF; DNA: TGTGCCAGCAGCTTGGTCGTCCTAGCTGGCGAGCAGTACTTC
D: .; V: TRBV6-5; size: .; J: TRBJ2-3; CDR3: CASSYASATDTQYF; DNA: TGTGCCAGCAGTTACGCTAGCGCTACAGATACGCAGTATTTT
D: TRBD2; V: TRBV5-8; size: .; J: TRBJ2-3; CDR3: CASSAGTSGSTDTQYF; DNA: TGTGCCAGCAGTGCCGGGACTAGCGGGAGCACAGATACGCAGTATTTT
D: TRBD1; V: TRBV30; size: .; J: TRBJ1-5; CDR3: CAWRTGDQPQHF; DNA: TGTGCCTGGCGGACAGGTGATCAGCCCCAGCATTTT
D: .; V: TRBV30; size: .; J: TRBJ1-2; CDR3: CAWGEGANGYTF; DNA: TGTGCCTGGGGGGAGGGCGCTAATGGCTACACCTTC
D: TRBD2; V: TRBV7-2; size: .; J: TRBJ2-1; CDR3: CASSSRGSTLNEQFF; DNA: TGTGCCAGCAGCTCGCGGGGGAGTACCCTCAATGAGCAGTTCTTC
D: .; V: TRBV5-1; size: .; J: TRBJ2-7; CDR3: CASSRVSGRGSYEQYF; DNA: TGCGCCAGCAGCCGGGTGAGCGGGCGGGGCTCCTACGAGCAGTACTTC